Reported below is one TCR beta chain. Data came from immunoSEQ multiplex PCR; TCRdb stores just in-frame clones and leaves some out. The sample holds around 140,000 clones, roughly 90% seen once. This sample stems from a study of control samples from healthy donors and cancer patients. The germline V and J ends were trimmed by 4 bases and 5 bases, with 8 bases remaining between them. CDR3 length: 12 residues. The sequence came from a middle-aged man in good health. V and J are TRBV12-3 or TRBV12-4 and TRBJ1-2; the D gene is possibly TRBD1 (6 bases). Sequences were obtained from blood. CDR3 nucleotides: TGTGCCAGCAGTTGGGACATTTATGGCTACACCTTC. This sequence encodes CASSWDIYGYTF.